These T cell receptor beta chains were read from a single sample in a study of blood T cell repertoires in COVID-19. Generated by immunoSEQ multiplex PCR, the TCRdb table keeps only in-frame clones and is missing some. The data contain roughly 410,000 clones, around 89% of them singletons. Input material: peripheral blood. These receptors all come from a man aged 35-49 years with acute or convalescent COVID-19. Both conserved end residues are part of each CDR3. Only part of the rows carry a size: once, few, many, or a class if the clone is expanded.

few	TRBV4-2	TRBJ2-6	16	CASSQEPGSGANVLTF
NA	TRBV15	TRBJ2-3	12	CAAGLAGATQYF
many	TRBV11-3	TRBJ2-2	13	CASSFYRTGELFF
NA	TRBV2	TRBJ1-5	15	CASSLGQGADQPQHF
NA	TRBV11-2	TRBJ2-1	14	CASSPGNTYNEQFF
once	TRBV9	TRBJ2-7	16	CASSVDWISGRYEQYF
few	TRBV6-1	TRBJ2-7	14	CASSEGDSSYEQYF
NA	TRBV4-1	TRBJ1-3	16	CASSPKPDRAGNTIYF
NA	TRBV19	TRBJ2-1	15	CASSSPSGIYNEQFF
NA	TRBV19	TRBJ2-1	16	CASSIGPGISYNEQFF
NA	TRBV7-9	TRBJ2-7	15	CASSLRWREQDEQYF
NA	TRBV9	TRBJ1-2	14	CASSDEGQGYGYTF
NA	TRBV5-1	TRBJ1-2	15	CASSYTGQKGYGYTF
NA	TRBV6-5	TRBJ1-5	15	CASSPNPGLRQPQHF
NA	TRBV6-5	TRBJ1-2	13	CASRQDSFYGYTF
NA	TRBV5-1	TRBJ2-7	14	CASRKTESSYEQYF
NA	TRBV6-2/TRBV6-3	TRBJ2-7	15	CASSYSVLARYEQYF
NA	TRBV19	TRBJ1-5	13	CASREQGYQPQHF
once	TRBV7-3	TRBJ2-1	16	CASSPRAGTSVGEQFF
few	TRBV19	TRBJ2-7	13	CASSRQGQYEQYF
NA	TRBV7-2	TRBJ2-7	15	CASSVAGGSSYEQYF
NA	TRBV6-4	TRBJ2-1	15	CASSDTSGSYNEQFF
NA	TRBV4-2	TRBJ2-5	14	CASSQRREEKTQYF
NA	TRBV13	TRBJ2-5	16	CASSLGQGGGQETQYF
NA	TRBV7-8	TRBJ2-5	17	CASSYYGTGAAQETQYF
NA	TRBV6-2/TRBV6-3	TRBJ2-1	16	CASSLETSGVRNEQFF
NA	TRBV10-3	TRBJ1-2	16	CAISGQSGSANYGYTF
NA	TRBV6-2/TRBV6-3	TRBJ2-3	15	CASSFLQRYTDTQYF
NA	TRBV6-5	TRBJ1-2	14	CASSSGQEQLGYTF
NA	TRBV7-3	TRBJ1-2	13	CASSLPSGDGYTF
NA	TRBV11-1	TRBJ2-7	15	CASSLTSGAPYEQYF
NA	TRBV3-1/TRBV3-2	TRBJ1-1	14	CASSQKRGGTEAFF
NA	TRBV3-1/TRBV3-2	TRBJ2-2	17	CASSQVLAGGHAGELFF